This T cell receptor (beta chain) was sequenced in a study of blood T cell repertoires in COVID-19. Across the whole study: T cells, B-cell-depleted T cells, or PBMCs supplied cDNA or gDNA.

V was cut by 6 bases and J by 5 bases, with 16 bases left in between. Germline assignment: CDR1 WSHSY and CDR2 SAAADI. The CDR3 is 14 amino acids. Authors' processing steps: Amplification with reference gene primers provided the estimates of nucleated cell counts. Repertoires were generated with immunoSEQ multiplex PCR, while TCRdb's copy carries only in-frame clones and drops some. Clonal size and the V and J genes are those of that table, whereas D and trimming came from the DNA. Of some 150,000 clones in the sample, around 90% are singletons; the top ten hold around 1.6%. Sequencing was performed on peripheral blood. This sequence was found in a human donor in a cohort sampled during active COVID-19. The rearrangement uses TRBV10-2 and TRBJ2-5, with a weak D call TRBD2 (5 bases). In DNA, the CDR3 is TGCGCCAGCAGACTCGGCAGAGGGCGGGAGACCCAGTACTTC. Translation: CASRLGRGRETQYF.